The clone carrying this TCR beta chain has just a few counts. These data originate in a study of blood T cell repertoires in COVID-19. Trimming took off 5 bases at V and 4 bases at J, with 14 bases between the two ends. The V gene's germline CDR1 is SEHNR and CDR2 FQNEAQ (reference sequence). The CDR3 runs 14 residues. The assay was immunoSEQ multiplex PCR, and TCRdb's table has in-frame clones only and misses some. The sample consists of 75,000 to 100,000 clones, around 87% of them appearing once. The sample taken for sequencing was peripheral blood. The clonotype comes from a human donor with acute or convalescent COVID-19. The donor label of this sample is uncertain. The V call is TRBV7-9, the J call TRBJ1-2; no firm D call. CDR3 in DNA: TGTGCCAGCAGCAACACTGGGAGTGGCTATGGCTACACCTTC. Encoded protein: CASSNTGSGYGYTF.